A single sample gave rise to the 7 T cell receptor beta chains below, sequenced in a study of cytomegalovirus exposure and HLA in healthy donors. PCR was performed using 60 Vbeta and 13 Jbeta primers. The protocol was immunoSEQ multiplex PCR, while the TCRdb copy is restricted to in-frame clones and leaves out a portion. Of some 110,000 clones in the sample, roughly two thirds were seen once. The sequencing input was PBMCs. The source of these receptors is a man aged 25-40 years in good health and CMV-seronegative.

The chain links TRBV6-5 to TRBJ2-1; maybe TRBD1 (5 bases). CDR1 MNHEY and CDR2 SVGAGI come from the germline V gene. Trimming cost V 5 bases and J 0 bases, with 11 bases left between them. The CDR3 is 15 amino acids. In DNA, the CDR3 is TGTGCCAGCAGTGCCACAGGTTTCTCCTACAATGAGCAGTTCTTC. It encodes CASSATGFSYNEQFF.

The V and J genes are TRBV28 and TRBJ2-7, with 10 nucleotides matching TRBD2. The CDR3 extends over 16 amino acids. The germline V gene has CDR1 MDHEN and CDR2 SYDVKM. The V and J ends lost 4 bases and 1 base, in that order; junction bases with no gene match: 7. The CDR3 DNA sequence: TGTGCCAGCAGTTCCCGACTAGCGGGTTCTTCCTACGAGCAGTACTTC. This translates into CASSSRLAGSSYEQYF.

The chain is built from TRBV7-8 and TRBJ1-1; D perhaps matches TRBD1 (6 bases). Germline V gene lookup returns CDR1 SGHVS and CDR2 FQNEAQ. CDR3 size: 14 residues. The V end was cut by 6 bases, the J end by 4 bases, with 15 bases between. In DNA form, the CDR3 reads TGTGCCAGCAGACCAAAAACAGGGCTCACTGAAGCTTTCTTT. Protein: CASRPKTGLTEAFF. The entire variable domain, with the rest obtained from reference TRBV7-8 and TRBJ1-1, is as follows: GAGVSQSPRYKVAKRGQDVALRCDPISGHVSLFWYQQALGQGPEFLTYFQNEAQLDKSGLPSDRFFAERPEGSVSTLKIQRTQQEDSAVYLCASRPKTGLTEAFFGQGTRLTVV.

The chain couples TRBV7-9 to TRBJ1-2, with D possibly matching TRBD1 (6 bases). Trimming pared 0 bases from V and 4 bases from J, leaving 12 bases between. This CDR3 is built from 15 residues. In germline, CDR1 is SEHNR, CDR2 FQNEAQ (reference sequence). CDR3 residues: CASSLAGGGSYGYTF. CDR3 nucleotides: TGTGCCAGCAGCTTAGCCGGTGGGGGCAGCTATGGCTACACCTTC.

This clone was picked up one time. This chain connects TRBV28 to TRBJ1-4; 7 nucleotides line up with TRBD1. The V gene's germline CDR1 is MDHEN and CDR2 SYDVKM. J gave up 8 bases and V 6 bases, and 15 bases lay outside the gene matches. This CDR3 has 16 amino acids. CDR3 DNA sequence: TGTGCCAGCAGCTCCCCTCGACAGGGAAGTCGAGAAAAACTGTTTTTT. This encodes CASSSPRQGSREKLFF.

V usage is TRBV4-2 and J usage is TRBJ1-4, with D tentatively TRBD1 (6 bases). CDR1 is LGHNA and CDR2 is YNFKEQ in the germline V gene. The V and J ends lost 8 bases and 8 bases respectively, with 15 bases between them. This CDR3 is 13 amino acids long. CDR3 in amino acids: CASGDTTGEKLFF. The CDR3, as DNA: TGTGCCAGCGGGGACACAACGGGAGAAAAACTGTTTTTT.

About this clone itself: The junction departs from germline at one end; a sequencing error may be responsible. The V call is TRBV6-1, the J call TRBJ1-4; no clear D gene. The length of the CDR3 is 14 residues. CDR1 MNHNS and CDR2 SASEGT come from the germline V gene. The CDR3 bases are TGTGTCAGCAGTGAAATGGAGAAAGCTGAAAAACTGTTTTTT. This codes for CVSSEMEKAEKLFF.